This is a list of T cell receptor beta chains from one sample in a study of blood T cell repertoires in COVID-19. Profiling relied on immunoSEQ multiplex PCR, and the TCRdb table lists in-frame clones only, not all of them. The data contain over 200,000 clones, 65% to 85% of them singletons. Sequenced: PBMCs or T cells enriched from blood (not recorded which). Receptors originate from a woman between 35 and 50 years old who had recovered from COVID-19. The CDR3 runs from the conserved cysteine through the conserved F or W. A D gene is named only where the DNA matches it firmly. For some rows the clone size is stated as once, few or many, or as a class when expanded; others skip it.

CDR3 DNA | CDR3 protein | J gene | V gene | D gene | clone size
TGTGCCAGAAGCTCAGGACAGAAAACTGAAGCTTTCTTT | CARSSGQKTEAFF | TRBJ1-1 | TRBV7-5 | NA | NA
TGTGCCTGGAGTGTTGTACTCAGGGTGAACACTGAAGCTTTCTTT | CAWSVVLRVNTEAFF | TRBJ1-1 | TRBV30 | NA | NA
TGCAGCGTCGGGGGGGGAACCAATCAGCCCCAGCATTTT | CSVGGGTNQPQHF | TRBJ1-5 | TRBV29-1 | NA | NA
TGTGCCAGCAGCAACGCCGGTAGCTACGAGCAGTACTTC | CASSNAGSYEQYF | TRBJ2-7 | TRBV6-5 | NA | once
TGTGCCAGCAGCTTCCTAGCGGGAGGCCTCAATGAGCAGTTCTTC | CASSFLAGGLNEQFF | TRBJ2-1 | TRBV5-4 | TRBD2 | many
TGTGCCAGCACAGCGCCATTGGCGGGAGTGAACGAGCAGTACTTC | CASTAPLAGVNEQYF | TRBJ2-7 | TRBV28 | TRBD2 | NA
TGTGCCTGGCGGACAGGGTACGGCTACACCTTC | CAWRTGYGYTF | TRBJ1-2 | TRBV30 | TRBD1 | NA
TGCAGTGCGAGTTCTCTCGGCACTGAAGCTTTCTTT | CSASSLGTEAFF | TRBJ1-1 | TRBV20-1 | NA | few
TGTGCCAGCAGCGTAGAACTAGCGGGGCCTGGGGCCAACGTCCTGACTTTC | CASSVELAGPGANVLTF | TRBJ2-6 | TRBV9 | TRBD2 | NA
TGTGCCAGCTCACCGACAGTAGGCTCTGGAAACACCATATATTTT | CASSPTVGSGNTIYF | TRBJ1-3 | TRBV18 | NA | few
TGCAGTGCTAGTTCCGGGACAGGGGGCTTAGATACGCAGTATTTT | CSASSGTGGLDTQYF | TRBJ2-3 | TRBV20-1 | TRBD1 | NA
TGTGCCAGCAGCTGGGGATCAGGGACTGAAGCTTTCTTT | CASSWGSGTEAFF | TRBJ1-1 | TRBV5-6 | NA | NA
TGTGCCCAGGATGGGAGAAATTCACCCCTCCACTTT | CAQDGRNSPLHF | TRBJ1-6 | TRBV30 | NA | NA
TGTGCCAGCATGCGGACAGGGAACTATGGCTACACCTTC | CASMRTGNYGYTF | TRBJ1-2 | TRBV7-9 | TRBD1 | NA
TGTGCCAGCAGCCAAGGGACAGGGTTGGGCACTGAAGCTTTCTTT | CASSQGTGLGTEAFF | TRBJ1-1 | TRBV7-9 | TRBD1 | NA
TGCGCCAGCAGCCTAGCGGGTGAGCAGTTCTTC | CASSLAGEQFF | TRBJ2-1 | TRBV5-1 | TRBD2 | NA
TGTGCCAGCAGTTTACTGGCTAGCAATCAGCCCCAGCATTTT | CASSLLASNQPQHF | TRBJ1-5 | TRBV27 | NA | once
TGTGCCAGCAGCTTAGTAACGCTAGAAAAACTGTTTTTT | CASSLVTLEKLFF | TRBJ1-4 | TRBV11-2 | NA | NA
TGTGCCAGTAGCGACAGGGGATCACCCCTCCACTTT | CASSDRGSPLHF | TRBJ1-6 | TRBV19 | TRBD1 | NA
TGTGCCAGCTCACCGGGGGACTGGCAGAGCTCTGGAAACACCATATATTTT | CASSPGDWQSSGNTIYF | TRBJ1-3 | TRBV18 | NA | NA
TGCGCCAGCAGCACCCGGGACAGGGAGACCCAGTACTTC | CASSTRDRETQYF | TRBJ2-5 | TRBV5-1 | TRBD1 | NA
TGTGCCAGCTCACCGACGACTAGCGGGAGGGCCGGCACAGATACGCAGTATTTT | CASSPTTSGRAGTDTQYF | TRBJ2-3 | TRBV18 | TRBD2 | NA
TGTGCCAGCTCATCGGGACTAGCGGGTTCCTCCTACGAGCAGTACTTC | CASSSGLAGSSYEQYF | TRBJ2-7 | TRBV18 | TRBD2 | NA
TGTGCCAGCAGTTTTACAGGGCCCCAAGAGACCCAGTACTTC | CASSFTGPQETQYF | TRBJ2-5 | TRBV27 | NA | NA
TGTGCCAGCAGCCCGACGGCTAGGGGTGGATATGGCTACACCTTC | CASSPTARGGYGYTF | TRBJ1-2 | TRBV3-1/TRBV3-2 | NA | NA
TGTGCCAGCAGTTCGGTGTCGACAGGAAGGGAAAAACTGTTTTTT | CASSSVSTGREKLFF | TRBJ1-4 | TRBV6-5 | NA | NA
TGCGCCAGCAGCGTTAGCGGGAGCCAAGATACGCAGTATTTT | CASSVSGSQDTQYF | TRBJ2-3 | TRBV5-1 | TRBD2 | NA
TGTGCCACTAGCAGGGACAACCAAGAGACCCAGTACTTC | CATSRDNQETQYF | TRBJ2-5 | TRBV11-3 | NA | once
TGCGCCAGCAGCTTGGCAGGAGGGCCCAATCAGCCCCAGCATTTT | CASSLAGGPNQPQHF | TRBJ1-5 | TRBV5-1 | NA | NA
TGTGCCACCGCCCCAGTTGGGCAGGCCTACGAGCAGTACTTC | CATAPVGQAYEQYF | TRBJ2-7 | TRBV15 | NA | NA
TGTGCCAGCAGCTTGATAGCGGGAGTTGCCGGGGAGCTGTTTTTT | CASSLIAGVAGELFF | TRBJ2-2 | TRBV5-4 | TRBD2 | NA
TGTGCCAGCAGCCAAGAGTGGAGTGGGACTAGCGCCAACATTCAGTACTTC | CASSQEWSGTSANIQYF | TRBJ2-4 | TRBV3-1/TRBV3-2 | TRBD2 | NA
TGTGCCAGCAGCCAAGGCCTAGCGGGAGCAAACACCGGGGAGCTGTTTTTT | CASSQGLAGANTGELFF | TRBJ2-2 | TRBV3-1/TRBV3-2 | TRBD2 | NA
TGTGCCAGCAGCTCCCTAGCGGGAGGCACAGATACGCAGTATTTT | CASSSLAGGTDTQYF | TRBJ2-3 | TRBV2 | TRBD2 | NA
TGTGCCAGCAGCGCCCGGGACAGGGTTGGAAACACCATATATTTT | CASSARDRVGNTIYF | TRBJ1-3 | TRBV21-1 | NA | NA
TGTGCCAGCAGTACGGCACCGGACAGGGACGAGCAGTACTTC | CASSTAPDRDEQYF | TRBJ2-7 | TRBV28 | TRBD1 | NA
TGCGCCAGCAGCCAAACCTCTGGCGGGCTAGCGGGAGACGGTGAGCAGTTCTTC | CASSQTSGGLAGDGEQFF | TRBJ2-1 | TRBV4-3 | TRBD2 | NA
TGTGCCAGCAGCTTACCCTCAGGGGCTGATGCGGAGACCCAGTACTTC | CASSLPSGADAETQYF | TRBJ2-5 | TRBV11-2 | NA | NA
TGTGCCACCAGTGGCGGGACGTTGGATGAAAAACTGTTTTTT | CATSGGTLDEKLFF | TRBJ1-4 | TRBV24-1 | NA | once
TGTGCCAGCGGAGGGAGGGGCCAGCCCCAGCATTTT | CASGGRGQPQHF | TRBJ1-5 | TRBV2 | NA | NA
TGTGCCAGCAGCCCCGGGGGAGGAGAGACCCAGTACTTC | CASSPGGGETQYF | TRBJ2-5 | TRBV11-3 | NA | NA
TGTGCCAGCAGCGCAACGGGACAGGTCTACGAGCAGTACTTC | CASSATGQVYEQYF | TRBJ2-7 | TRBV11-2 | TRBD1 | NA
TGTGCCAGCAGCTCCGGAGGGACAGGGTTCTACGAGCAGTACTTC | CASSSGGTGFYEQYF | TRBJ2-7 | TRBV28 | TRBD1 | NA
TGTGCCAGTAGCGCGGACAGGAATCAGCCCCAGCATTTT | CASSADRNQPQHF | TRBJ1-5 | TRBV19 | TRBD1 | NA
TGCGCCAGCAGCCCGGGACAGGGGCTCGGACAAGCAGGTGGCTACACCTTC | CASSPGQGLGQAGGYTF | TRBJ1-2 | TRBV4-3 | TRBD1 | once
TGTGCCAGCAGTTACGAGGTCCGCTCGGGAGGCTACACCTTC | CASSYEVRSGGYTF | TRBJ1-2 | TRBV6-5 | NA | NA
TGTGCCAGCACCACTTGGGGACACTTCATGAACACTGAAGCTTTCTTT | CASTTWGHFMNTEAFF | TRBJ1-1 | TRBV5-6 | NA | few
TGCGCCAGCAGCTCAGCGGGAGGGTCCTACAATGAGCAGTTCTTC | CASSSAGGSYNEQFF | TRBJ2-1 | TRBV5-1 | TRBD2 | NA
TGCGCCAGCAGCTTTGGACAGTCATTCGACGAGCAGTACTTC | CASSFGQSFDEQYF | TRBJ2-7 | TRBV5-1 | NA | NA
TGCGCCAGCGGCCCTCGCGGTGCAACTAATGAAAAACTGTTTTTT | CASGPRGATNEKLFF | TRBJ1-4 | TRBV10-2 | NA | few
TGTGCCAGCAGCTTAGGTGGCAGGGCAGGAAACACCATATATTTT | CASSLGGRAGNTIYF | TRBJ1-3 | TRBV7-2 | NA | NA
TGTGCCAGCAGCTCCCACTCTTTTCAAGCAAGTAATTCACCCCTCCACTTT | CASSSHSFQASNSPLHF | TRBJ1-6 | TRBV7-9 | NA | NA
TGTGCCAGCAGCCAAAGGACTAGCGGGAGTTCCTACAATGAGCAGTTCTTC | CASSQRTSGSSYNEQFF | TRBJ2-1 | TRBV4-2 | TRBD2 | NA
TGTGCCAGCAGTTTAACGCGGGACACAGATACGCAGTATTTT | CASSLTRDTDTQYF | TRBJ2-3 | TRBV28 | NA | NA